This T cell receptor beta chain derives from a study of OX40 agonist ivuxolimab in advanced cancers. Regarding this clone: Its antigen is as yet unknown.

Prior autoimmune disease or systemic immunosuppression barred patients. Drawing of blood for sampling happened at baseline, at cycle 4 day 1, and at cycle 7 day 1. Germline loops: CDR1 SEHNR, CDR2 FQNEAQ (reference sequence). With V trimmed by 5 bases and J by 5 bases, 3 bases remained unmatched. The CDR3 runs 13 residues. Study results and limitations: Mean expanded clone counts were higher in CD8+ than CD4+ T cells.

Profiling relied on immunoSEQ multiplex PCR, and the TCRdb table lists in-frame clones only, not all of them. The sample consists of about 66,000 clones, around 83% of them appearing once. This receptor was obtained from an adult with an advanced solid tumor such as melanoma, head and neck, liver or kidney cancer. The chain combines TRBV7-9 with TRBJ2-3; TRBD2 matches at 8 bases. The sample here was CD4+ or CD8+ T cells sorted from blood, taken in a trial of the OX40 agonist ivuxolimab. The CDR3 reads CASSAGTRDTQYF. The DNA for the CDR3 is TGTGCCAGCAGCGCCGGGACTAGAGATACGCAGTATTTT.